These 5 T cell receptor beta chains originate from one sample sequenced in a study of CXCR3-negative and CXCR3-positive naive CD8 T cells. The antigens of these receptors remain unknown. Notes on the study in general: In CXCR3-positive naive cells, the TRB CDR3s were more hydrophobic than in CXCR3-negative naive cells.

The authors prepared UMI-labeled TRB cDNA libraries by 5' RACE. From its re-call of the 5' RACE reads, TCRdb lists each CDR3 protein once, without DNA. In all, the sample yields about 130,000 distinct CDR3 sequences. Specimen: naive CXCR3+ CD8+ T cells from blood. Described subset: CD45RO-CCR7+CD27+CD95- naive CD8+ T cells expressing CXCR3 (TNR3+). These TCRs come from a human donor in good health. Some clones in this sample may be carry-over from other donors' samples.

The chain is built from TRBV4-1 and TRBJ1-1. Germline CDR1 MGHRA, CDR2 YSYEKL. The CDR3 has 15 amino acids. CDR3 region: CASSQSSHLNTEAFF.

The CDR3 sequence is CATSRADGSYEQYF. This chain connects TRBV15 to TRBJ2-7. The CDR3 is made up of 14 amino acids. CDR1 is LNHNV and CDR2 is YYDKDF in the germline V gene (reference sequence).

The gene calls are TRBV5-1 and TRBJ2-7; TCRdb selects TRBD1, and the lack of DNA leaves this call unchecked. Germline CDR1 is SGHRS and CDR2 is YFSETQ. This CDR3 contains 17 residues. The CDR3 reads CASRSGTGGLSSYEQYF.

This sequence joins TRBV10-1 and TRBJ2-5; TCRdb selects TRBD1, and the lack of DNA leaves this call unchecked. This CDR3 has 12 residues. Germline V gene lookup returns CDR1 WNHNN and CDR2 SYGVQD (reference sequence). CDR3 region: CASSESGATQYF.

J is TRBJ2-1 and V is TRBV28; TCRdb picks TRBD2, but there is no DNA to check that call. CDR1 is MDHEN, CDR2 SYDVKM, per germline. The CDR3 has 16 residues. CDR3 residues: CASSLSTSGTDNEQFF.